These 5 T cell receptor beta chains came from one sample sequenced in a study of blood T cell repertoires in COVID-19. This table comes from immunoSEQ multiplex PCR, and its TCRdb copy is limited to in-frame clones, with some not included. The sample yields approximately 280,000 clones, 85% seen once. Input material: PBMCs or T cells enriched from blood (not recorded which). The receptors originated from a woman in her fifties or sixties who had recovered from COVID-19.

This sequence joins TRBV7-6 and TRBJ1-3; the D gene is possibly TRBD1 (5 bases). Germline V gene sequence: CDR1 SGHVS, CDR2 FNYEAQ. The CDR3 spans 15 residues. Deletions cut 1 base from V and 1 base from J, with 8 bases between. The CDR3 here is CASSLGRGSGNTIYF. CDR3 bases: TGTGCCAGCAGCTTAGGTCGGGGGTCTGGAAACACCATATATTTT.

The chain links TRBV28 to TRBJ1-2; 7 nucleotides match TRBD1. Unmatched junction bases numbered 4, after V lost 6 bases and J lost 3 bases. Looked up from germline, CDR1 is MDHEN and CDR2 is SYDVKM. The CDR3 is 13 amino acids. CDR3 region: CASSTQGYYGYTF. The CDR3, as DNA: TGTGCCAGCAGCACACAGGGGTACTATGGCTACACCTTC.

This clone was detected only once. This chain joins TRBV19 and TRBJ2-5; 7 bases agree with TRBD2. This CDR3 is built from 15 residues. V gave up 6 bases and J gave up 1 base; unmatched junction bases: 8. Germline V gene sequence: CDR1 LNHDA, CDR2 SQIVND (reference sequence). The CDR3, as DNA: TGTGCCAGTAGGGACCATGGGGGGGTCCAAGAGACCCAGTACTTC. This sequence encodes CASRDHGGVQETQYF. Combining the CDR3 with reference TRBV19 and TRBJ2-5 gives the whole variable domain DGGITQSPKYLFRKEGQNVTLSCEQNLNHDAMYWYRQDPGQGLRLIYYSQIVNDFQKGDIAEGYSVSREKKESFPLTVTSAQKNPTAFYLCASRDHGGVQETQYFGPGTRLLVL.

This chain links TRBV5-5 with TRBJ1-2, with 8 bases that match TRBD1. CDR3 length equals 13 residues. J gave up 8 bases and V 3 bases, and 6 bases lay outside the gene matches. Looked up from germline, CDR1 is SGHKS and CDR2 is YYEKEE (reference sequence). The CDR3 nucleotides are TGTGCCAGCAGCTCCGGACAGGGTTACGGCTACACCTTC. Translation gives CASSSGQGYGYTF.

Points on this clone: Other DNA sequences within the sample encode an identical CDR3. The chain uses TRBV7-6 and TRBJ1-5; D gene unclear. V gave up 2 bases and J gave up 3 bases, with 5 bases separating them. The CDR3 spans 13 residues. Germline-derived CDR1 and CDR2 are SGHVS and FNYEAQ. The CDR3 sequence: CASSLSDNQPQHF. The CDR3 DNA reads TGTGCCAGCAGCTTAAGCGACAATCAGCCCCAGCATTTT.